Each of the 28 T cell receptor beta chains below was sequenced from the same sample in a study of blood T cell repertoires in COVID-19. Clones were read by immunoSEQ multiplex PCR, and TCRdb kept only the in-frame ones, dropping some. The sample shows roughly 57,000 clones, approximately 80% of them seen only once. Material for sequencing was peripheral blood. Receptors originate from a man in his thirties or forties with COVID-19, enrolled during active disease.

The chain combines TRBV10-3 with TRBJ2-1, with D tentatively TRBD2 (5 bases). CDR3 length: 13 residues. Germline V gives CDR1 ENHRY, CDR2 SYGVKD. Trimming removed 6 bases from V and 8 bases from J, with 14 bases in between. CDR3 DNA sequence: TGTGCCATCAGCTCCCCCCGGCGGGATGAGCAGTTCTTC. Residues: CAISSPRRDEQFF.

The chain combines TRBV4-3 with TRBJ1-3; D remains unclear. Germline CDR1 is LGHNA and CDR2 is YSLEER. This CDR3 comprises 15 residues. With 2 bases removed from V and 2 bases from J, the gap between germline ends came to 10 bases. In DNA form, the CDR3 reads TGCGCCAGCAGCCAATTACAGTTTCCTGGAAACACCATATATTTT. Amino acids: CASSQLQFPGNTIYF.

This clone appeared a few times. The V call is TRBV6-1, the J call TRBJ2-7; TRBD1 aligns across 10 bases. This CDR3 region has 16 residues. CDR1 MNHNS and CDR2 SASEGT come from the germline V gene. The junction had 11 bases not matched to a gene; V was cut back by 3 bases and J by 6 bases. The CDR3 DNA is TGTGCCAGCAGTGACGCCCCCGGGACAGGGGCATCCGAGCAGTACTTC. It specifies CASSDAPGTGASEQYF.

The rearrangement uses TRBV11-3 and TRBJ2-7; 8 bases map to TRBD2. CDR1 is SGHNT and CDR2 is YENEEA in the germline V gene. The CDR3 has 14 amino acids. V trimming: 3 bases; J trimming: 3 bases; junction bases outside the gene matches: 4. CDR3 nucleotides: TGTGCCAGCAGCTTGGCGGGGGGAAACTACGAGCAGTACTTC. It yields the protein CASSLAGGNYEQYF.

This clone occurred a few times. The chain uses TRBV27 and TRBJ1-6, with a weak D call TRBD1 (5 bases). V was clipped by 5 bases and J by 10 bases, with 21 bases between them. The germline V gene encodes CDR1 MNHEY and CDR2 SMNVEV (reference sequence). The CDR3 consists of 16 residues. The CDR3 is CASSPSIWGVGSPLHF. CDR3 in DNA: TGTGCCAGCAGTCCGTCCATCTGGGGGGTTGGATCACCCCTCCACTTT.

The V and J genes are TRBV7-3 and TRBJ2-2; no reliable D call. CDR3 length equals 13 residues. The germline gives CDR1 SGHTA, CDR2 FQGTGA. V dropped 11 bases and J dropped 1 base, with 11 bases sitting between them. In DNA, the CDR3 is TGTGCCTCTGCAGACAAGAACACCGGGGAGCTGTTTTTT. As protein: CASADKNTGELFF.

The rearrangement uses TRBV5-1 and TRBJ1-2; 7 nucleotides agree with TRBD1. CDR3 length: 14 amino acids. Trimming cost V 0 bases and J 2 bases; bases outside gene matches: 1. Germline CDR1 SGHRS, CDR2 YFSETQ. CDR3: CASSLGQGNYGYTF. The CDR3 DNA reads as TGCGCCAGCAGCTTGGGACAGGGAAACTATGGCTACACCTTC. Full variable domain (remainder filled in from reference TRBV5-1 and TRBJ1-2): KAGVTQTPRYLIKTRGQQVTLSCSPISGHRSVSWYQQTPGQGLQFLFEYFSETQRNKGNFPGRFSGRQFSNSRSEMNVSTLELGDSALYLCASSLGQGNYGYTFGSGTRLTVV.

V and J are TRBV23-1 and TRBJ1-1; D remains ambiguous. TRBV23-1 is filed as an ORF, its function uncertain. V lost 8 bases and J 5 bases, leaving 21 bases between the germline ends. There are 15 residues in the CDR3. CDR3 DNA sequence: TGCGCCAGCGGCCATACACCGGGATCGAAAACTGAAGCTTTCTTT. It yields the protein CASGHTPGSKTEAFF.

The rearrangement joins TRBV10-1 to TRBJ2-3, with D possibly being TRBD1 (6 bases). V was trimmed by 3 bases and J by 0 bases, leaving 10 bases between them. CDR3 length: 15 residues. Per germline, CDR1 WNHNN and CDR2 SYGVQD (reference sequence). The CDR3 loop is CASSDPGTSTDTQYF. DNA of the CDR3: TGCGCCAGCAGTGATCCCGGGACAAGCACAGATACGCAGTATTTT.

The V call is TRBV11-2, the J call TRBJ1-3; TRBD1 matches at 10 bases. The CDR3 sequence is 17 residues long. The V gene end was trimmed by 4 bases and the J gene end by 9 bases; junction bases not matched to a gene: 15. Germline assignment: CDR1 SGHAT and CDR2 FQNNGV. The DNA of the CDR3 is TGTGCCAGCAGCTCGAACAACTTTCCGGGACAGGGGAGCACCATATATTTT. As protein: CASSSNNFPGQGSTIYF.

The gene calls are TRBV28 and TRBJ2-3, with 10 positions matching TRBD2. Germline assignment: CDR1 MDHEN and CDR2 SYDVKM. The junction had 3 bases not matched to a gene; V was cut back by 3 bases and J by 3 bases. This CDR3 is built from 15 residues. This CDR3 reads CASSFLAGETDTQYF. The CDR3 DNA reads as TGTGCCAGCAGTTTCCTAGCGGGGGAAACAGATACGCAGTATTTT.

The chain joins TRBV6-4 to TRBJ2-1, with 8 bases aligning to TRBD2. Trimming cost V 4 bases and J 0 bases; bases outside gene matches: 2. CDR3 length: 15 amino acids. Germline V gives CDR1 MRHNA, CDR2 SNTAGT. CDR3 in DNA: TGTGCCAGCAGTGGCGGGGGGAACTCCTACAATGAGCAGTTCTTC. This sequence encodes CASSGGGNSYNEQFF.

The chain has TRBV7-8 and TRBJ2-1; tentative D call: TRBD1 (5 bases). With 4 bases removed from V and 10 bases from J, the gap between germline ends came to 17 bases. Germline CDR1 reads SGHVS; CDR2 reads FQNEAQ. CDR3 length: 14 amino acids. CDR3 sequence (DNA): TGTGCCAGCAGCTCCCGAACTTTCCGACAGGAGCAGTTCTTC. Protein sequence: CASSSRTFRQEQFF. Full variable domain (outside the CDR3, taken from reference TRBV7-8 and TRBJ2-1): GAGVSQSPRYKVAKRGQDVALRCDPISGHVSLFWYQQALGQGPEFLTYFQNEAQLDKSGLPSDRFFAERPEGSVSTLKIQRTQQEDSAVYLCASSSRTFRQEQFFGPGTRLTVL.

This chain uses TRBV28 with TRBJ1-1; D possibly corresponds to TRBD1 (5 bases). There are 12 residues in the CDR3. CDR1 is MDHEN and CDR2 is SYDVKM in the germline V gene. V was trimmed by 11 bases and J by 1 base, leaving 11 bases between them. The CDR3 here is CARPGGNTEAFF. The CDR3 DNA reads as TGTGCCCGCCCGGGGGGGAACACTGAAGCTTTCTTT.

This clone came up a few times. The chain combines TRBV2 with TRBJ2-6; maybe TRBD1 (5 bases). Trimming stripped 5 bases from V and 4 bases from J, with 12 bases between. The CDR3 has 15 amino acids. Germline CDR1 reads SNHLY; CDR2 reads FYNNEI. Here the CDR3 DNA reads TGTGCCAGCAGTCTACAGGAATCAGGGGCCAACGTCCTGACTTTC. It is translated as CASSLQESGANVLTF. The entire variable domain, with the rest obtained from reference TRBV2 and TRBJ2-6, is as follows: EPEVTQTPSHQVTQMGQEVILRCVPISNHLYFYWYRQILGQKVEFLVSFYNNEISEKSEIFDDQFSVERPDGSNFTLKIRSTKLEDSAMYFCASSLQESGANVLTFGAGSRLTVL.

This clone was picked up a small number of times. The rearrangement links TRBV9 to TRBJ2-1; 7 bases fit TRBD1. This CDR3 region has 14 residues. Per germline, CDR1 SGDLS and CDR2 YYNGEE. J lost 8 bases, V lost 6 bases, and 11 bases had no gene match. This chain's CDR3 is CASNTLPQGDEQFF. Written as DNA, the CDR3 is TGTGCCAGCAATACACTACCGCAGGGGGATGAGCAGTTCTTC.

This chain links TRBV4-2 with TRBJ2-5, with D perhaps TRBD1 (6 bases). Trimming stripped 2 bases from V and 9 bases from J, with 16 bases between. The V gene's germline CDR1 is LGHNA and CDR2 YNFKEQ. There are 14 residues in the CDR3. This chain's CDR3 is CASSQFHTGSAQYF. The CDR3 DNA reads as TGTGCCAGCAGCCAATTCCATACAGGGTCGGCCCAGTACTTC.

In DNA, the CDR3 is TGTGCCAGCAGTTACTTGGGGAGGGAAGGGGGTCAGCCCCAGCATTTT. As protein: CASSYLGREGGQPQHF. The rearrangement uses TRBV6-5 and TRBJ1-5; TRBD1 might be the D (6 bases). CDR1 is MNHEY and CDR2 is SVGAGI in the germline V gene. V shed 1 base and J shed 6 bases, with 16 bases lying between them. The CDR3 contains 16 residues.

The CDR3, as DNA: TGTGCCAGCAGCTCAACCGGGACAGGGGCCAATGAGCAGTTCTTC. It specifies CASSSTGTGANEQFF. V and J are TRBV7-3 and TRBJ2-1, with 10 bases that match TRBD1. CDR3 length equals 15 residues. Losses at the gene ends were 4 bases for V and 6 bases for J; bases not matched to a gene: 6. Germline CDR1 and CDR2: SGHTA and FQGTGA.

The rearrangement uses TRBV4-2 and TRBJ2-2; 8 bases match TRBD2. This CDR3 spans 18 amino acids. The germline V gene has CDR1 LGHNA and CDR2 YNFKEQ. The V segment lost 3 bases and the J segment 1 base; nucleotides outside the gene matches: 10. The CDR3 spells CASSHPPGSGKNTGELFF. In DNA, the CDR3 is TGTGCCAGCAGCCACCCCCCGGGTAGCGGGAAGAACACCGGGGAGCTGTTTTTT.

This clone was counted once. The genes are TRBV6-5 and TRBJ2-3, with 10 bases matching TRBD1. The trim removed 6 bases at V and 2 bases at J, leaving 2 bases unmatched. Germline V gene lookup returns CDR1 MNHEY and CDR2 SVGAGI. The CDR3 sequence is 14 residues long. The CDR3 DNA is TGTGCCAGCAGAGACAGGGGGCTCACAGATACGCAGTATTTT. Translated: CASRDRGLTDTQYF.

The rearrangement uses TRBV3-1 (or the pseudogene TRBV3-2) and TRBJ2-7; 9 bases are shared with TRBD2. Germline values: CDR1 LGHDT, CDR2 YNNKEL (reference sequence). This CDR3 is 15 amino acids long. The J segment lost 3 bases and the V segment lost 1 base, leaving 4 bases of the junction unmatched. CDR3 nucleotides: TGTGCCAGCAGCCAAGGTCCAGCGGGAGGCTACGAGCAGTACTTC. It specifies CASSQGPAGGYEQYF.

CDR3 loop: CASSSLVSEQFF. In DNA form, the CDR3 reads TGTGCCAGCAGCTCACTAGTAAGTGAGCAGTTCTTC. This chain connects TRBV5-5 to TRBJ2-1, with D tentatively TRBD2 (5 bases). This CDR3 spans 12 amino acids. Germline V gene data show CDR1 as SGHKS and CDR2 as YYEKEE (reference sequence). V lost 3 bases, J lost 9 bases, and 10 bases lay in between.

The chain recombines TRBV11-3 with TRBJ2-7; no reliable D call. Between the trimmed V and J ends, which lost 0 bases and 6 bases, there was a span of 6 bases. There are 12 residues in the CDR3. Germline CDR1 SGHNT, CDR2 YENEEA. In DNA, the CDR3 is TGTGCCAGCAGCTTAGAAAGGAGCGAGCAGTACTTC. Its protein is CASSLERSEQYF.

The rearrangement uses TRBV11-3 and TRBJ2-3; 12 bases map to TRBD2. This CDR3 has 15 residues. The junction had 2 bases not matched to a gene; V was cut back by 2 bases and J by 5 bases. Germline V gives CDR1 SGHNT, CDR2 YENEEA. CDR3 protein: CASSLPGLAGDTQYF. As DNA, the CDR3 is TGTGCCAGCAGCTTACCGGGACTAGCGGGAGATACGCAGTATTTT.

This clone occurred once. This rearrangement joins TRBV2 to TRBJ1-2; tentative D call: TRBD1 (5 bases). V was cut by 2 bases and J by 2 bases, with 6 bases left in between. CDR1 and CDR2 (germline): SNHLY, FYNNEI. CDR3 length: 13 residues. The CDR3 DNA reads as TGTGCCAGCAGTGAACAGGGAAACTATGGCTACACCTTC. The encoded protein is CASSEQGNYGYTF.

This chain uses TRBV7-9 with TRBJ2-2; TRBD2 matches at 13 bases. Germline CDR1 SEHNR, CDR2 FQNEAQ (reference sequence). This CDR3 spans 18 amino acids. V trimming: 7 bases; J trimming: 3 bases; junction bases outside the gene matches: 11. As DNA, the CDR3 is TGTGCCAGCACCTCCGGGACTAGCGGGGCCGGTTACACCGGGGAGCTGTTTTTT. Translation gives CASTSGTSGAGYTGELFF. Based on the CDR3 plus reference TRBV7-9 and TRBJ2-2, the full variable domain is DTGVSQNPRHKITKRGQNVTFRCDPISEHNRLYWYRQTLGQGPEFLTYFQNEAQLEKSRLLSDRFSAERPKGSFSTLEIQRTEQGDSAMYLCASTSGTSGAGYTGELFFGEGSRLTVL.

This chain uses TRBV9 with TRBJ2-3; D possibly corresponds to TRBD2 (5 bases). This CDR3 is 16 amino acids long. Germline assignment: CDR1 SGDLS and CDR2 YYNGEE. With 4 bases removed from V and 4 bases from J, the gap between germline ends came to 19 bases. The CDR3 region is CASSPHTVSGSDTQYF. As DNA, the CDR3 is TGTGCCAGCAGCCCTCATACCGTCTCGGGGTCAGATACGCAGTATTTT.